The entry below describes one TCR beta chain. The CDR3 contains 14 residues. Looked up from germline, CDR1 is SGHKS and CDR2 is YYEKEE (reference sequence). V was clipped by 7 bases and J by 0 bases, with 12 bases between them. Only in-frame clones appear in the TCRdb table, and some are missing; sequencing was by immunoSEQ multiplex PCR. The sample lists about 160,000 clones; roughly 80% were seen once. The data are from a study of blood T cell repertoires in COVID-19. About the research overall: Acute and convalescent COVID-19 specimens originated in the United States, Italy and Spain.

Material for sequencing was peripheral blood. This clonotype was sampled from a woman aged 80 or over with acute or convalescent COVID-19. This chain links TRBV5-5 with TRBJ2-3; tentative D call: TRBD2 (7 bases). As DNA, the CDR3 is TGTGCCAGCCCGGGGGGCCGAAGCACAGATACGCAGTATTTT. Protein sequence: CASPGGRSTDTQYF.